Listed here are 27 T cell receptor beta chains from one sample, sequenced in a study of OX40 agonist ivuxolimab in advanced cancers. The assay was immunoSEQ multiplex PCR, and TCRdb's table has in-frame clones only and misses some. The sample lists around 10,000 clones, 79% occurring once. Sequencing was performed on CD4+ or CD8+ T cells sorted from blood, taken in a trial of the OX40 agonist ivuxolimab. The source of these receptors is an adult with an advanced solid tumor such as melanoma, head and neck, liver or kidney cancer.

This clone was found a few times. The chain links TRBV4-3 to TRBJ1-2; perhaps TRBD1 as D (6 bases). The CDR3 contains 14 residues. In germline, CDR1 is LGHNA, CDR2 YSLEER. V was clipped by 5 bases and J by 8 bases, with 18 bases between them. The CDR3 spells CASSEIQGLIGYTF. The CDR3 nucleotides read TGCGCCAGCAGCGAAATACAGGGCCTCATCGGCTACACCTTC.

The rearrangement links TRBV5-6 to TRBJ2-7; TRBD2 is a possible D gene (5 bases). The germline CDR1 and CDR2 sequences are SGHDT and YYEEEE. This CDR3 has 14 residues. The V and J ends lost 0 bases and 1 base respectively, with 8 bases between them. The DNA of the CDR3 is TGTGCCAGCAGCTTGGCTGGCGGGTCCTACGAGCAGTACTTC. It specifies CASSLAGGSYEQYF.

The chain has TRBV6-5 and TRBJ1-5; D might be TRBD1 (5 bases). This CDR3 region has 14 residues. V lost 6 bases and J 3 bases, leaving 12 bases between the germline ends. Germline V gene sequence: CDR1 MNHEY, CDR2 SVGAGI. This CDR3 is CASSRPGPNQPQHF. The CDR3 DNA sequence: TGTGCCAGCAGCCGACCGGGACCCAATCAGCCCCAGCATTTT.

This clone was found once. This chain uses TRBV27 with TRBJ1-6; 9 bases match TRBD1. This CDR3 is 16 amino acids long. Germline lookup yields CDR1 MNHEY and CDR2 SMNVEV (reference sequence). Trimming at V came to 5 bases and at J to 9 bases, leaving 11 bases not matched to a gene. CDR3 sequence: CASSTWTGADFSPLHF. The CDR3 DNA reads as TGTGCCAGCAGTACATGGACAGGGGCGGATTTTTCACCCCTCCACTTT.

CDR3 coding DNA: TGTGCCAGCAGCGCAACGCCCGGGACAGGGGGCCCCGAGACCCAGTACTTC. This encodes CASSATPGTGGPETQYF. The rearrangement uses TRBV11-2 and TRBJ2-5; 12 bases map to TRBD1. Germline V gives CDR1 SGHAT, CDR2 FQNNGV. V lost 5 bases to trimming and J lost 5 bases; unmatched junction nucleotides: 12. The CDR3 sequence is 17 residues long.

The genes are TRBV5-1 and TRBJ2-3; TRBD1 matches 9 bases. The germline gives CDR1 SGHRS, CDR2 YFSETQ. CDR3 size: 17 residues. V shed 3 bases and J 6 bases; nucleotides not matched to a gene: 14. The CDR3 sequence is CASSSMDTGGAWDTQYF. Here the CDR3 DNA reads TGCGCCAGCAGCTCGATGGACACAGGGGGCGCTTGGGATACGCAGTATTTT. Full variable domain (missing parts from reference TRBV5-1 and TRBJ2-3): KAGVTQTPRYLIKTRGQQVTLSCSPISGHRSVSWYQQTPGQGLQFLFEYFSETQRNKGNFPGRFSGRQFSNSRSEMNVSTLELGDSALYLCASSSMDTGGAWDTQYFGPGTRLTVL.

The rearrangement links TRBV11-2 to TRBJ2-4; D tentatively reads TRBD1 or TRBD2 (5 bases each). V was cut by 5 bases and J by 2 bases, with 22 bases left in between. CDR1 is SGHAT and CDR2 is FQNNGV in the germline V gene. The CDR3 extends over 18 amino acids. In DNA form, the CDR3 reads TGTGCCAGCAGCCTTGGGGGAATTAGTAGAGCTACCAAAAACATTCAGTACTTC. This encodes CASSLGGISRATKNIQYF.

The chain has TRBV4-1 and TRBJ2-7; D may be TRBD2 (5 bases). The CDR3 extends over 15 amino acids. CDR1 is MGHRA, CDR2 YSYEKL, per germline. The V gene lost 3 bases and the J gene lost 9 bases, with 21 bases spanning the gap. CDR3 DNA sequence: TGCGCCAGCAGCCATCGACTCGGGATTCACGGCGGGCAGTACTTC. Its translation: CASSHRLGIHGGQYF.

The V call is TRBV25-1, the J call TRBJ2-5, with 10 bases fitting TRBD2. V was clipped by 5 bases and J by 2 bases; unmatched bases: 5. The length of the CDR3 is 15 residues. Germline V gives CDR1 MGHDK, CDR2 SYGVNS. This chain's CDR3 is CASSTRTSGQETQYF. The DNA for the CDR3 is TGTGCCAGCAGTACCAGGACTAGCGGTCAAGAGACCCAGTACTTC.

The V call is TRBV27, the J call TRBJ2-1; 15 nucleotides agree with TRBD2. This CDR3 has 17 residues. Germline V gene sequence: CDR1 MNHEY, CDR2 SMNVEV (reference sequence). With V trimmed by 6 bases and J by 7 bases, 10 bases remained unmatched. The CDR3 DNA sequence: TGTGCCAGCAGCCGATCTCCGGGACTAGCGGGAGGAAATGAGCAGTTCTTC. Translating gives CASSRSPGLAGGNEQFF.

The genes are TRBV27 and TRBJ2-7; D is tentatively TRBD1 or TRBD2 (7 bases each). Trimming pared 1 base from V and 5 bases from J, leaving 15 bases between. The CDR3 has 15 residues. Germline V gene sequence: CDR1 MNHEY, CDR2 SMNVEV (reference sequence). This chain's CDR3 is CASSLFSRGGNEQYF. In DNA, the CDR3 is TGTGCCAGCAGTTTATTTAGCAGGGGGGGCAACGAGCAGTACTTC.

The rearrangement uses TRBV28 and TRBJ1-5; D is uncertain. Trimming removed 2 bases from V and 11 bases from J, with 7 bases in between. The CDR3 is made up of 11 amino acids. Germline V gene lookup returns CDR1 MDHEN and CDR2 SYDVKM. CDR3 coding DNA: TGTGCCAGCAGTTTAAGGTCAGCCCAGCATTTT. Translation: CASSLRSAQHF.

This clone occurred once. The chain is built from TRBV27 and TRBJ1-1; D perhaps matches TRBD1 (6 bases). This CDR3 comprises 13 residues. The ends were cut back, 6 bases at V and 4 bases at J, with 12 bases in the middle. CDR1 is MNHEY and CDR2 is SMNVEV in the germline V gene (reference sequence). The CDR3 spells CASSTTGGTEAFF. CDR3 sequence (DNA): TGTGCCAGCAGCACGACAGGAGGCACTGAAGCTTTCTTT.

This sequence joins TRBV6-1 and TRBJ2-3; 10 positions agree with TRBD2. The V segment lost 0 bases and the J segment 4 bases; nucleotides outside the gene matches: 1. Germline V CDR1 and CDR2: MNHNS, SASEGT. This CDR3 region has 15 residues. The chain's CDR3 is CASSEAAGGPDTQYF. CDR3 DNA sequence: TGTGCCAGCAGTGAAGCAGCGGGAGGGCCAGATACGCAGTATTTT.

By sample fraction, this clone is medium-sized. The gene calls are TRBV7-9 and TRBJ2-1; D possibly matches TRBD1 or TRBD2 (5 bases each). CDR1 is SEHNR and CDR2 is FQNEAQ in the germline V gene (reference sequence). The CDR3 length is 13 residues. Trimming took 2 bases from V and 14 from J, leaving 16 bases between them. The CDR3: CASSLNSQVGEFF. CDR3 nucleotides: TGTGCCAGCAGCTTAAATTCTCAAGTGGGGGAGTTCTTC. Full variable domain (missing parts from reference TRBV7-9 and TRBJ2-1): DTGVSQNPRHKITKRGQNVTFRCDPISEHNRLYWYRQTLGQGPEFLTYFQNEAQLEKSRLLSDRFSAERPKGSFSTLEIQRTEQGDSAMYLCASSLNSQVGEFFGPGTRLTVL.

This rearrangement joins TRBV4-2 to TRBJ2-7, with no clear D. CDR1 and CDR2 from the germline V gene are LGHNA and YNFKEQ. Trimming stripped 0 bases from V and 0 bases from J, with 12 bases between. The CDR3 has 16 amino acids. The CDR3 nucleotides are TGTGCCAGCAGCCAAGAATTGGGATTAAGCTCCTACGAGCAGTACTTC. It yields the protein CASSQELGLSSYEQYF.

This clone came up a few times. The rearrangement links TRBV15 to TRBJ2-1; D may be TRBD1 (6 bases). V was pared by 5 bases and J by 3 bases, with 11 bases between. CDR1 is LNHNV, CDR2 YYDKDF, per germline (reference sequence). CDR3 size: 14 residues. In DNA form, the CDR3 reads TGTGCCACCAGCGCCCGGGACAACTACAATGAGCAGTTCTTC. As protein: CATSARDNYNEQFF.

This rearrangement joins TRBV29-1 to TRBJ2-1; 8 nucleotides match TRBD1. The CDR3 has 15 residues. Looked up from germline, CDR1 is SQVTM and CDR2 is ANQGSEA. Germline trimming cut 2 bases from V and 2 bases from J; bases unmatched to any gene: 5. The CDR3 DNA is TGCAGCGTTGAAAAGGGCAGGGGGCCCTACAATGAGCAGTTCTTC. It encodes CSVEKGRGPYNEQFF.

The chain is built from TRBV7-3 and TRBJ1-1; 10 bases line up with TRBD1. With 5 bases clipped from V and 7 bases from J, the junction kept 4 bases outside the gene matches. The CDR3 is 13 residues long. CDR1 SGHTA and CDR2 FQGTGA come from the germline V gene. The CDR3 nucleotides are TGTGCCAGCAGCCCTGGACAGGGGGGTGAAGCTTTCTTT. Translation gives CASSPGQGGEAFF.

This chain connects TRBV27 to TRBJ1-2; D remains ambiguous. The CDR3 is made up of 13 amino acids. Trimming cost V 3 bases and J 3 bases, with 8 bases left between them. The V gene's germline CDR1 is MNHEY and CDR2 SMNVEV (reference sequence). The DNA for the CDR3 is TGTGCCAGCAGTTTTCGATCCCACTATGGCTACACCTTC. Its protein is CASSFRSHYGYTF.

This chain joins TRBV5-8 and TRBJ1-5; D uncertain. Germline CDR1 reads SGHTS; CDR2 reads YDEGEE. This CDR3 region has 15 residues. V gave up 2 bases and J gave up 4 bases, with 13 bases separating them. The DNA for the CDR3 is TGTGCCAGCAGCTTCCGGCCGGGAGAAAATCAGCCCCAGCATTTT. Residues: CASSFRPGENQPQHF.

The V call is TRBV28, the J call TRBJ2-7, with 8 bases aligning to TRBD2. CDR1 and CDR2 from the germline V gene are MDHEN and SYDVKM. The CDR3 loop spans 16 amino acids. V gave up 4 bases and J gave up 5 bases; unmatched junction bases: 13. This chain's CDR3 is CASSSFASGSSNEQYF. In DNA form, the CDR3 reads TGTGCCAGCAGTTCCTTTGCGAGCGGGAGTTCCAACGAGCAGTACTTC.

This clone occurred once. V is TRBV13 and J is TRBJ2-2, with 7 bases fitting TRBD1. CDR3 length equals 17 residues. Germline CDR1 and CDR2: PRHDT and FYEKMQ (reference sequence). Unmatched junction bases numbered 12, after V lost 4 bases and J lost 4 bases. The CDR3 sequence is CASSSGTTGVGTGELFF. Here the CDR3 DNA reads TGTGCCAGCAGCTCCGGGACCACAGGGGTTGGCACCGGGGAGCTGTTTTTT.

The chain carries TRBV6-5 and TRBJ2-1, with D hard to call. CDR3 size: 11 residues. V was pared by 4 bases and J by 5 bases, with 3 bases between. The germline CDR1 and CDR2 sequences are MNHEY and SVGAGI. The CDR3 is CASSSDNEQFF. DNA of the CDR3: TGTGCCAGCAGTTCCGACAATGAGCAGTTCTTC.

J is TRBJ2-7 and V is TRBV11-2, with D unresolved. Between the trimmed V and J ends, which lost 1 base and 3 bases, there was a span of 10 bases. The length of the CDR3 is 14 residues. Germline lookup yields CDR1 SGHAT and CDR2 FQNNGV. Here the CDR3 DNA reads TGTGCCAGCAGCTTAGCCGGCCGGATCTACGAGCAGTACTTC. It yields the protein CASSLAGRIYEQYF.

The V and J genes are TRBV27 and TRBJ2-7, with unresolved D. There are 12 residues in the CDR3. V lost 5 bases, J lost 2 bases, and 7 bases lay in between. From germline, CDR1 is MNHEY and CDR2 SMNVEV (reference sequence). The CDR3 region has the DNA TGTGCCAGCAGTGGTGGGGCCTACGAGCAGTACTTC. Its protein is CASSGGAYEQYF.

This chain joins TRBV6-1 and TRBJ2-2, with D possibly matching TRBD1 (5 bases). The germline V gene encodes CDR1 MNHNS and CDR2 SASEGT. Trimming shortened V by 7 bases and J by 5 bases, and 11 bases separated the two germline ends. The CDR3 sequence is 13 residues long. DNA of the CDR3: TGTGCCAGCAAGGTGACAGAGACCGGGGAGCTGTTTTTT. Translation: CASKVTETGELFF.